This TCR beta chain is drawn from a study of breast tumors, draining lymph nodes, adjacent tissues. MiXCR, run by TCRdb on the multiplex PCR reads, gives a single entry per CDR3 protein. The sample lists about 31,000 distinct CDR3 sequences; 63% were seen once. The V end was cut by 6 bases, the J end by 5 bases, with 11 bases between. CDR3 length equals 13 residues. The receptor's source is a female donor with breast cancer. Some clones in this sample may be carry-over from other donors' samples. Input material: breast tumor tissue. The chain is built from TRBV12-3 or TRBV12-4 and TRBJ2-1; D unresolved. The CDR3 bases are TGTGCCAGCAGCTCTAGGGCCGACAATGAGCAGTTCTTC. Residues: CASSSRADNEQFF.